This note documents a single TCR beta chain sequence. Which antigen it targets is not known. No much larger clone exists at a distance of one base, and base qualities are not known. CDR1 and CDR2 were assigned from the germline V gene (reference sequence) as LNHDA and SQIVND. V was cut back by 1 base and J by 2 bases, leaving a gap of 16 bases between them. The CDR3 measures 17 amino acids from cysteine to phenylalanine. The only DNA kept is the CDR3, 51 bases in frame from the first base. The cohort included under 35 patients with locally advanced or metastatic urothelial carcinoma who were treated at Memorial Sloan Kettering on a trial protocol. Peripheral blood mononuclear cells were collected pretreatment and during treatment, at between 1 and 8 total time points per patient. The Qiagen DNeasy Blood extraction kit was used to purify genomic DNA from total PBMCs and tumor samples. Collected pretreatment and during treatment, PBMCs were isolated and stored as previously described.

The sample is drawn from a study of PD-L1 blockade in urothelial cancer (dated by TCRdb to about 2017). As for the study more broadly: Every patient began therapy at some point between 2013 and 2015 and was given atezolizumab 1,200 mg intravenously every 3 weeks. Durable clinical benefit meant progression-free survival longer than 6 months, and TCR features were also tested against progression-free and overall survival. Some ten patients reached durable clinical benefit, while 15 to 20 patients did not. The study was an exploratory multi-omic analysis of somatic, immune and clinical correlates of response to PD-L1 blockade with atezolizumab in urothelial cancer. Blood samples were analyzed at two time points: 3 weeks after treatment start (second dose) and 6 weeks after treatment start. Blood samples yielded a median of roughly 150,000 T cells and 65,000 to 95,000 unique TCRs, with median clonality around 0.083. About 85% of the 29 patients were identified as males with urothelial cancer of bladder origin, and a prior smoking history was reported by 18 of 29 patients. Patients had an ECOG performance status of 0 or 1 and had received between 0 and 3 prior chemotherapy regimens. Around 30 patients had pretreatment blood TCR-seq, roughly 24 had at least one posttreatment blood collection, and roughly 24 had tumor TCR-seq. Pretreatment tumor samples, along with matched peripheral blood collected serially before and after atezolizumab treatment, underwent TCR sequencing. In the same patients, whole exome sequencing and RNA sequencing of pretreatment tumors were performed in addition to TCR sequencing.

Each PCR received spiked-in synthetic TCR analog templates so that absolute template abundance could be estimated from read counts. Using the immunoSEQ assay, TCRbeta CDR3 regions were amplified from genomic DNA with bias-controlled V and J gene primers. Sequencing of rearranged TCRbeta segments was performed at approximately 20X coverage. For the original study's pipeline: Clustering was used to correct sequencing errors, and CDR3s were annotated against IMGT so that V, D and J genes could be assigned. Only productive TCRbeta rearrangements were used in downstream analyses, excluding out-of-frame or stop-codon sequences. Clonality was calculated as one minus the Shannon entropy normalized by the log of the number of unique productive sequences. Clones differing between time points or between blood and tumor were identified by Fisher's exact test with Benjamini-Hochberg correction at adjusted p below 0.01. TCRdb re-hosts the immuneACCESS table, in-frame sequences only. Its copies lack some clones; in the studies checked, an unresolved V gene accounts for under half of them, and the cause for the rest is not known. V and J calls and clone size are as listed in that table; D and trimming were resolved from the DNA. Here the sample has some 71,000 clones; about 89% occur a single time. Around 3.5% of the sample lies in the top ten.

The paper as a whole reports these results and caveats: Because of the small sample size (n ≈ 31) and the many exploratory analyses performed, the results are intended to be regarded as hypothesis-generating. Among patients with durable benefit, tumor-associated TCR clones showed greater expansion in peripheral blood 3 weeks after treatment started (n ≈ 20, p = 0.022). Improved progression-free and overall survival was found to be associated with pretreatment peripheral blood TCR clonality below the median.

The clonotype comes from a man aged 60 to 69 with urothelial cancer. This specimen was PBMCs, taken around atezolizumab (anti-PD-L1) treatment. Rearrangement joined TRBV19 to TRBJ2-3; no D gene call is confident. The DNA sequence is as follows: TGTGCCAGTAGTATAGGATGGCAGAACCCCTTCACAGATACGCAGTATTTT. Its amino acids are CASSIGWQNPFTDTQYF.